This T cell receptor (beta chain) appears in the sequencing data of a study of T-cell reconstitution after alpha-beta-depleted transplantation in children. CDR1 is MDHEN, CDR2 SYDVKM, per germline. Trimming at V came to 5 bases and at J to 8 bases, leaving 18 bases not matched to a gene. This CDR3 spans 17 amino acids. Study-wide results and limits: Alpha-beta T cells present about two months after transplant were reported to originate from several hundred expanded graft clones. Some patients showed high day-60 TCRbeta diversity, which derived from surviving recipient T cells and thymic progenitors. Among T cells one year after transplant, newly produced cells accounted for most counts and diversity.

A library of TCRbeta sequences, prepared with unique molecular identifiers, was generated. TCRdb re-called the PCR reads with MiXCR, one entry per CDR3 protein. The sample has hundreds of thousands of distinct CDR3 sequences, over 10% seen once. To note about this clonotype: Its specificity is unknown.

The sequences come from PBMCs, collected before TCRalphabeta/CD19-depleted stem cell transplant. This chain connects TRBV28 to TRBJ2-1; 7 bases match TRBD1. The origin of this receptor is a girl aged 2 to 10 with congenital amegakaryocytic thrombocytopenia, due to receive a stem cell transplant. The CDR3 DNA reads as TGTGCCAGCAGTCTCCTGGGGTTGGGACAGTCCGGCCATGAGCAGTTCTTC. Amino acids: CASSLLGLGQSGHEQFF.